These 13 T cell receptor beta chains were all obtained from the same sample, sequenced in a study of a mutant IDH1 vaccine in newly diagnosed glioma. The repertoire was sequenced with immunoSEQ multiplex PCR; TCRdb's copy has only in-frame clones and lacks some. The profile shows over 30,000 clones, about 83% of them singletons. Time point defined: week 47, end of study. Vaccine doses each comprised 300 ug of mutant IDH1 20-mer peptide, with topical imiquimod. Their cognate antigens are unknown. Sequencing used PBMCs, obtained from a glioma patient whose treatment included an IDH1 peptide vaccine. The receptors derive from a woman in her twenties or thirties with glioma.

This sequence joins TRBV4-3 and TRBJ2-1; D not certain. Trimming removed 5 bases at V and 9 bases at J, with 14 bases between. Germline V gives CDR1 LGHNA, CDR2 YSLEER. This CDR3 is 13 amino acids long. The CDR3 here is CASSIRSSGEQFF. CDR3 DNA sequence: TGCGCCAGCAGCATACGTAGCTCCGGTGAGCAGTTCTTC.

This clone was recorded once. The chain recombines TRBV4-3 with TRBJ2-7; 8 nucleotides line up with TRBD1. The CDR3 is made up of 15 amino acids. Germline CDR1 and CDR2: LGHNA and YSLEER. V shed 1 base and J 4 bases; nucleotides not matched to a gene: 6. The CDR3 loop reads CASSQAETGGYEQYF. The CDR3 DNA reads TGCGCCAGCAGCCAAGCGGAAACAGGGGGGTACGAGCAGTACTTC.

This chain links TRBV30 with TRBJ2-7; the D is unclear. In germline, CDR1 is GTSNPN, CDR2 SVGIG (reference sequence). The CDR3 is 15 residues long. The V end was cut by 1 base, the J end by 6 bases, with 19 bases between. The CDR3 here is CAWSDVSGPFGEQYF. The CDR3 DNA reads TGTGCCTGGAGTGACGTTTCGGGCCCCTTCGGCGAGCAGTACTTC.

The chain links TRBV6-5 to TRBJ1-4; 11 bases are a match to TRBD1. The CDR3 runs to 15 residues. The V and J ends lost 0 bases and 7 bases, in that order; junction bases with no gene match: 1. Per germline, CDR1 MNHEY and CDR2 SVGAGI. This CDR3 reads CASSYSGTGGEKLFF. CDR3 in DNA: TGTGCCAGCAGTTACTCGGGGACAGGGGGTGAAAAACTGTTTTTT.

The V and J genes are TRBV6-6 and TRBJ1-2; a weak D match, TRBD1 (6 bases). Trimming stripped 4 bases from V and 4 bases from J, with 16 bases between. CDR1 is MNHNY and CDR2 is SVGAGI in the germline V gene (reference sequence). The CDR3 contains 15 residues. As DNA, the CDR3 is TGTGCCAGCAGTTCTAGGGGGGAAGAAATCTATGGCTACACCTTC. This translates into CASSSRGEEIYGYTF.

V is TRBV9 and J is TRBJ1-2; D is uncertain. The CDR3 is 14 amino acids. V was shortened by 4 bases and J by 6 bases, with 16 bases between the two germline ends. CDR1 is SGDLS and CDR2 is YYNGEE in the germline V gene. The CDR3 here is CASSLNTRRDGYTF. Written as DNA, the CDR3 is TGTGCCAGCAGCCTTAACACTAGACGAGATGGCTACACCTTC. Drawing the rest from reference TRBV9 and TRBJ1-2, the complete variable domain is DSGVTQTPKHLITATGQRVTLRCSPRSGDLSVYWYQQSLDQGLQFLIQYYNGEERAKGNILERFSAQQFPDLHSELNLSSLELGDSALYFCASSLNTRRDGYTFGSGTRLTVV.

V usage is TRBV4-3 and J usage is TRBJ1-6; D gene ambiguous. The CDR3 is 13 residues long. The V gene's germline CDR1 is LGHNA and CDR2 YSLEER. The V and J ends lost 0 bases and 7 bases respectively, with 4 bases between them. The CDR3 DNA is TGCGCCAGCAGCCAAGACCAGAATTCACCCCTCCACTTT. It translates to CASSQDQNSPLHF.

V and J are TRBV29-1 and TRBJ1-1; 9 bases agree with TRBD1. The germline V gene encodes CDR1 SQVTM and CDR2 ANQGSEA. The length of the CDR3 is 14 residues. Germline trimming cut 4 bases from V and 4 bases from J; bases unmatched to any gene: 7. The CDR3 bases are TGCAGCGTTGGCAGAGGACAGGGGAGCACTGAAGCTTTCTTT. Protein sequence: CSVGRGQGSTEAFF.

This clone has just one count. The CDR3 DNA reads as TGTGCCAGCAGTGAACCCTGGCAGGTGCCCGGGGAGCTGTTTTTT. It encodes CASSEPWQVPGELFF. The chain couples TRBV2 to TRBJ2-2; D call uncertain. Germline lookup yields CDR1 SNHLY and CDR2 FYNNEI. This CDR3 has 15 residues. V was cut by 2 bases and J by 6 bases, with 13 bases left in between. The full variable domain, with the rest looked up from reference TRBV2 and TRBJ2-2, is EPEVTQTPSHQVTQMGQEVILRCVPISNHLYFYWYRQILGQKVEFLVSFYNNEISEKSEIFDDQFSVERPDGSNFTLKIRSTKLEDSAMYFCASSEPWQVPGELFFGEGSRLTVL.

The chain carries TRBV5-8 and TRBJ2-5; unclear D gene. This CDR3 has 12 residues. CDR1 and CDR2 from the germline V gene are SGHTS and YDEGEE. V was pared by 3 bases and J by 9 bases, with 12 bases between. The CDR3, as DNA: TGTGCCAGCAGCTCGCACAAGGTGGCCCAGTACTTC. Amino acid sequence: CASSSHKVAQYF. The full variable domain, in which reference TRBV5-8 and TRBJ2-5 provide the parts outside the CDR3, is EAGVTQSPTHLIKTRGQQATLRCSPISGHTSVYWYQQALGLGLQFLLWYDEGEERNRGNFPPRFSGRQFPNYSSELNVNALELEDSALYLCASSSHKVAQYFGPGTRLLVL.

This clone was detected once. V usage is TRBV7-2 and J usage is TRBJ2-7; TRBD1 matches at 9 bases. The germline V gene encodes CDR1 SGHTA and CDR2 FQGNSA. V dropped 5 bases and J dropped 3; count of bases not matched to a gene: 8. CDR3 size: 15 residues. The DNA for the CDR3 is TGTGCCAGCAGCCCTGGGACAGGGAGGCACTACGAGCAGTACTTC. The encoded protein is CASSPGTGRHYEQYF.

This sequence joins TRBV29-1 and TRBJ2-1, with 12 nucleotides matching TRBD2. Germline CDR1 and CDR2: SQVTM and ANQGSEA. V lost 1 base, J lost 4 bases, and 11 bases stayed unmatched. CDR3 length: 18 amino acids. CDR3 bases: TGCAGCGTTGAAGGTATACGGACTAGCGGGGTCCGATACAATGAGCAGTTCTTC. Protein product: CSVEGIRTSGVRYNEQFF.

The rearrangement links TRBV19 to TRBJ1-2, with D maybe TRBD1 (5 bases). The germline V gene has CDR1 LNHDA and CDR2 SQIVND (reference sequence). Trimming took 0 bases from V and 0 from J, leaving 11 bases between them. CDR3 length equals 16 residues. CDR3 in amino acids: CASSIDWDGSNYGYTF. The CDR3 DNA reads as TGTGCCAGTAGTATAGATTGGGACGGATCTAACTATGGCTACACCTTC. Supplemented by reference TRBV19 and TRBJ1-2, the full variable domain reads DGGITQSPKYLFRKEGQNVTLSCEQNLNHDAMYWYRQDPGQGLRLIYYSQIVNDFQKGDIAEGYSVSREKKESFPLTVTSAQKNPTAFYLCASSIDWDGSNYGYTFGSGTRLTVV.